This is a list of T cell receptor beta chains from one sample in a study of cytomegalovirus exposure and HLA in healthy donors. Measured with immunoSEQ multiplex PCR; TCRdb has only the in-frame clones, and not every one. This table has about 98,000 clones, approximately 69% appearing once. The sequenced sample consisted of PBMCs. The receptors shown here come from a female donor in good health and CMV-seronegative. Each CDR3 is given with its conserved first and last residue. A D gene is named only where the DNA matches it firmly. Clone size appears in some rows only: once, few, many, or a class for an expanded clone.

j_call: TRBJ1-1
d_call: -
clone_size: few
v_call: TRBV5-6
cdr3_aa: CASSSGTSNTEAFF
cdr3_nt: TGTGCCAGCAGCTCCGGGACATCCAACACTGAAGCTTTCTTT

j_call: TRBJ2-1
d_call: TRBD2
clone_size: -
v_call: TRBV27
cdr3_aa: CASSLFGRGNEQFF
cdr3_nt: TGTGCCAGCAGTTTGTTCGGGAGGGGCAATGAGCAGTTCTTC

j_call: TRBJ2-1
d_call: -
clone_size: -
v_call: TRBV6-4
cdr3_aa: CASSDSFTLSYNEQFF
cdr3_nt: TGTGCCAGCAGTGACTCGTTTACGCTATCCTACAATGAGCAGTTCTTC

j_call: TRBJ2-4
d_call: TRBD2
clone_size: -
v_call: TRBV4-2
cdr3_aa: CASSLHHTSGGIQYF
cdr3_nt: TGTGCCAGCAGCCTCCACCACACTAGCGGGGGCATTCAGTACTTC

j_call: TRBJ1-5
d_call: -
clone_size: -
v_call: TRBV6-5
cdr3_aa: CASSYGQFNQPQHF
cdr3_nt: TGTGCCAGCAGTTACGGGCAGTTCAATCAGCCCCAGCATTTT

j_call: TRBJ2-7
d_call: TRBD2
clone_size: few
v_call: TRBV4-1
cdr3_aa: CASSQDILAVGDEQYF
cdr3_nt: TGCGCCAGCAGCCAAGATATACTAGCGGTCGGCGACGAGCAGTACTTC

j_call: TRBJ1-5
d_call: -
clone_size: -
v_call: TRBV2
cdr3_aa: CASSEIRDNQPQHF
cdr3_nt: TGTGCCAGCAGTGAAATCAGGGACAATCAGCCCCAGCATTTT

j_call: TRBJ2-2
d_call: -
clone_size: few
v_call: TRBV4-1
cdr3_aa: CASSQEGLGRNTGELFF
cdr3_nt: TGCGCCAGCAGCCAAGAAGGACTGGGCCGAAACACCGGGGAGCTGTTTTTT

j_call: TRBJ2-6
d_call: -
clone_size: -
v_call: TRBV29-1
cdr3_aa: CSADLGSGANVLTF
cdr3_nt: TGCAGCGCCGACCTCGGGTCTGGGGCCAACGTCCTGACTTTC

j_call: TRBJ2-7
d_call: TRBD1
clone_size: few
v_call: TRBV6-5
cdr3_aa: CASSPGQGTYEQYF
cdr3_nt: TGTGCCAGCAGCCCGGGACAGGGTACCTACGAGCAGTACTTC

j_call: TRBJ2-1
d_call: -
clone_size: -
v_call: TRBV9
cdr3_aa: CASSVGALTLYNEQFF
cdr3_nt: TGTGCCAGCAGCGTGGGAGCTCTAACCCTCTACAATGAGCAGTTCTTC

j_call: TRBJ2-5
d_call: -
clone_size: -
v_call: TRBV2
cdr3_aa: CASSDPAGERETQYF
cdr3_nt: TGTGCCAGCAGTGACCCTGCAGGGGAGAGGGAGACCCAGTACTTC

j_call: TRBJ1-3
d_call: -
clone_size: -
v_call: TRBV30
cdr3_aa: CAWRAVPGNTIYF
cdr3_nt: TGTGCCTGGAGGGCGGTACCTGGAAACACCATATATTTT

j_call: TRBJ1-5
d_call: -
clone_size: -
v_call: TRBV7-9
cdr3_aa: CASSLGADQPQHF
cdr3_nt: TGTGCCAGCAGCTTAGGGGCCGATCAGCCCCAGCATTTT

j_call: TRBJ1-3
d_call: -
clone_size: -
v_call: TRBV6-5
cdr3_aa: CASSYSGAQNPIYF
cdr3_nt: TGTGCCAGCAGTTACTCGGGGGCGCAGAACCCCATATATTTT

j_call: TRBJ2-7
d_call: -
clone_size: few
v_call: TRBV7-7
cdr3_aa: CASSLTPGDYEQYF
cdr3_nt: TGTGCTAGCAGCCTCACACCGGGGGACTACGAGCAGTACTTC

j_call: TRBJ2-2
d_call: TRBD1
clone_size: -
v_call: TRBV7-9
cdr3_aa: CASILTGDTGELFF
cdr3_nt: TGTGCCAGCATCCTCACAGGGGACACCGGGGAGCTGTTTTTT

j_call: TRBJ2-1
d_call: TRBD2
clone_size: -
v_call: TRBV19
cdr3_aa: CASSRSSGGIYNEQFF
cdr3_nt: TGTGCCAGTAGTAGATCTAGCGGGGGGATCTACAATGAGCAGTTCTTC

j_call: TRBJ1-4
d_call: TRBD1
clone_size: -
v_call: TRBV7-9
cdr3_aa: CASSLGSGGQGAREKLFF
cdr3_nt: TGTGCCAGCAGCTTAGGCTCCGGGGGACAGGGGGCGCGAGAAAAACTGTTTTTT

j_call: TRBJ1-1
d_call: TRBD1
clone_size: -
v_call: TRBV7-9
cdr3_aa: CARRDEYRGHDRTEAFF
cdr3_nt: TGTGCCAGGAGGGATGAGTACAGGGGGCACGATCGGACTGAAGCTTTCTTT

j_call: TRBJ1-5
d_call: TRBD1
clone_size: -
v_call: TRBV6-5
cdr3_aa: CASSSPVQGASQPQHF
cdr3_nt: TGTGCCAGCAGTTCCCCTGTGCAGGGGGCGAGTCAGCCCCAGCATTTT

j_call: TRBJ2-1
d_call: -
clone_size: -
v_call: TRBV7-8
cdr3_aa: CASSSDRNEQFF
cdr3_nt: TGTGCCAGCAGCTCCGATCGGAATGAGCAGTTCTTC

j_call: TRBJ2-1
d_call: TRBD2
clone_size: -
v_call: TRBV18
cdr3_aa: CASSPASGGAYNEQFF
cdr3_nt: TGTGCCAGCTCACCAGCTAGCGGGGGAGCCTACAATGAGCAGTTCTTC

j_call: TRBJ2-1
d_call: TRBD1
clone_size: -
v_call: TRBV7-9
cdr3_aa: CASSRGQGQFF
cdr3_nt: TGTGCCAGCAGCCGAGGACAGGGGCAGTTCTTC

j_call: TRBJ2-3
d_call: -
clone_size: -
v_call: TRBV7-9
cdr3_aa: CASSLLSLNADTQYF
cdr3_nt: TGTGCCAGCAGCTTACTATCACTTAATGCAGATACGCAGTATTTT

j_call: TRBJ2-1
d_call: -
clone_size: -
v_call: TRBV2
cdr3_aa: CAGGSGNEQFF
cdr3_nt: TGTGCCGGCGGGTCGGGGAATGAGCAGTTCTTC

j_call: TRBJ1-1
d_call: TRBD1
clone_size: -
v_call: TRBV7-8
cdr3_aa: CASSPKKGAYTEAFF
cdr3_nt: TGTGCCAGCAGCCCAAAAAAGGGGGCTTACACTGAAGCTTTCTTT

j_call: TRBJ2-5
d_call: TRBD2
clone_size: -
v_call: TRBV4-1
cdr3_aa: CASSLYPLRLAEGGETQYF
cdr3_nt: TGCGCCAGCAGCCTTTACCCCCTTCGACTAGCGGAGGGGGGAGAGACCCAGTACTTC

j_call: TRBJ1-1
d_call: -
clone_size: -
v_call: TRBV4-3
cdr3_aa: CASSQETGGGTEAFF
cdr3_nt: TGCGCCAGCAGCCAAGAGACGGGGGGGGGCACTGAAGCTTTCTTT

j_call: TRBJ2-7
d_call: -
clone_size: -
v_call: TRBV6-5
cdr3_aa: CASSPGGALSYEQYF
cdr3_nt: TGTGCCAGCAGTCCCGGAGGCGCCCTCTCCTACGAGCAGTACTTC

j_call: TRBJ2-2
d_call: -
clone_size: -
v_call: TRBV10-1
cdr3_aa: CASRGQSNTGELFF
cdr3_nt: TGCGCCAGCAGAGGACAGTCGAACACCGGGGAGCTGTTTTTT

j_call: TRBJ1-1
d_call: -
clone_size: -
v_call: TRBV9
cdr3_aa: CASSPSPADTEAFF
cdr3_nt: TGTGCCAGCAGCCCCAGTCCGGCGGACACTGAAGCTTTCTTT

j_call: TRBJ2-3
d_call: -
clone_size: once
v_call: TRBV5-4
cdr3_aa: CASSLGVADTDTQYF
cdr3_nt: TGTGCCAGCAGCTTGGGGGTAGCGGACACAGATACGCAGTATTTT

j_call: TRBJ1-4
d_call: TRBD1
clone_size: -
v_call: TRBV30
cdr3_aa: CAWAKGSGGFGEKLFF
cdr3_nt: TGTGCCTGGGCAAAGGGTTCAGGGGGTTTTGGCGAAAAACTGTTTTTT

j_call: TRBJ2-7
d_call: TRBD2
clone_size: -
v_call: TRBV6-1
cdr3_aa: CASSATGTSGRAGGEQYF
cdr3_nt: TGTGCCAGCAGTGCAACCGGGACTAGCGGGAGGGCCGGGGGCGAGCAGTACTTC

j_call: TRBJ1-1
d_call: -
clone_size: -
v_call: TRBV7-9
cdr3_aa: CASSLVATAAEAFF
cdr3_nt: TGTGCCAGCAGCTTAGTGGCGACAGCCGCTGAAGCTTTCTTT

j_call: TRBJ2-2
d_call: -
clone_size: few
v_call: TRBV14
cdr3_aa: CASSHGGQGYTGELFF
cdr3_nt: TGTGCCAGCAGCCACGGGGGGCAGGGCTACACCGGGGAGCTGTTTTTT

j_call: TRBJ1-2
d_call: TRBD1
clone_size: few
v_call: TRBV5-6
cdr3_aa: CASSLGQGFRGYTF
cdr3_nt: TGTGCCAGCAGCTTGGGACAGGGCTTTCGTGGCTACACCTTC

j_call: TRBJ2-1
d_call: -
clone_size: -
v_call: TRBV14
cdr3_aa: CASSQTGRSYNEQFF
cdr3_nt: TGTGCCAGCAGCCAAACAGGGCGCTCCTACAATGAGCAGTTCTTC

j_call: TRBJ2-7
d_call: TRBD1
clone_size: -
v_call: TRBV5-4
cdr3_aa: CAAQTGDYEQYF
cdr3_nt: TGTGCCGCTCAGACAGGGGACTACGAGCAGTACTTC

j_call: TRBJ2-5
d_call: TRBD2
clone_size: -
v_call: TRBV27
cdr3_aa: CASSAWGEGLQETQYF
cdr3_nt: TGTGCCAGCAGTGCTTGGGGGGAGGGCCTTCAGGAGACCCAGTACTTC

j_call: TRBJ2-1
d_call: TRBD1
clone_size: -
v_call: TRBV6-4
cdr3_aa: CASSETGEGYNEQFF
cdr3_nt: TGTGCCAGCAGTGAGACAGGGGAAGGGTACAATGAGCAGTTCTTC

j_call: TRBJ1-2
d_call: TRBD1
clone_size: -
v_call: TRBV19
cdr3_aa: CASSTTGVAGYGYTF
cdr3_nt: TGTGCCAGTAGTACAACAGGGGTCGCGGGCTATGGCTACACCTTC

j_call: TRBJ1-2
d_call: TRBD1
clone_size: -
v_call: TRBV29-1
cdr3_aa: CSVVVARGQEGEYGYTF
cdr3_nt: TGCAGCGTTGTCGTGGCTAGGGGACAGGAGGGAGAGTATGGCTACACCTTC

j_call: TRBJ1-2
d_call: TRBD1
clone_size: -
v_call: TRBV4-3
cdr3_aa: CASSPGGGLAGYGYTF
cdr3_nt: TGCGCCAGCAGCCCAGGGGGTGGTCTAGCAGGCTATGGCTACACCTTC

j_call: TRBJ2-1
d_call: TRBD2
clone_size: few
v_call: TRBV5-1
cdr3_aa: CASSSGVAGGWDEQFF
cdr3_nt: TGCGCCAGCAGCTCCGGAGTAGCGGGGGGCTGGGATGAGCAGTTCTTC

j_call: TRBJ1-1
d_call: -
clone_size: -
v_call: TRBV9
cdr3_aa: CASSVAAGSPIYAEAFF
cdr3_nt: TGTGCCAGCAGCGTAGCGGCAGGGTCCCCAATCTACGCTGAAGCTTTCTTT

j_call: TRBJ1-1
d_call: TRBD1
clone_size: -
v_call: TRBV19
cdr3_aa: CASSAQGDTEAFF
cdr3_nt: TGTGCCAGTAGTGCTCAGGGGGACACTGAAGCTTTCTTT

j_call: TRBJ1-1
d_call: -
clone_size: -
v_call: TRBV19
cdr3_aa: CASSRRQGGNTEAFF
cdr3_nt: TGTGCCAGTAGTAGGCGGCAGGGCGGGAACACTGAAGCTTTCTTT

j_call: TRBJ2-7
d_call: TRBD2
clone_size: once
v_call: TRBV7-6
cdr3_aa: CASSRLPGLALSYEQYF
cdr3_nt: TGTGCCAGCAGCCGCTTACCGGGACTAGCCTTATCCTACGAGCAGTACTTC

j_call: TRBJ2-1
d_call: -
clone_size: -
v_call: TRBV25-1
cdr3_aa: CASSESGMRDNEQFF
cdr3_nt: TGTGCCAGCAGTGAATCCGGGATGAGGGACAATGAGCAGTTCTTC

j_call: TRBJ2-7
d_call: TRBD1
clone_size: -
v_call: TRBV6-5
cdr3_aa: CASSRQGHTYEQYF
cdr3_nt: TGTGCCAGCAGTCGACAGGGACACACTTACGAGCAGTACTTC